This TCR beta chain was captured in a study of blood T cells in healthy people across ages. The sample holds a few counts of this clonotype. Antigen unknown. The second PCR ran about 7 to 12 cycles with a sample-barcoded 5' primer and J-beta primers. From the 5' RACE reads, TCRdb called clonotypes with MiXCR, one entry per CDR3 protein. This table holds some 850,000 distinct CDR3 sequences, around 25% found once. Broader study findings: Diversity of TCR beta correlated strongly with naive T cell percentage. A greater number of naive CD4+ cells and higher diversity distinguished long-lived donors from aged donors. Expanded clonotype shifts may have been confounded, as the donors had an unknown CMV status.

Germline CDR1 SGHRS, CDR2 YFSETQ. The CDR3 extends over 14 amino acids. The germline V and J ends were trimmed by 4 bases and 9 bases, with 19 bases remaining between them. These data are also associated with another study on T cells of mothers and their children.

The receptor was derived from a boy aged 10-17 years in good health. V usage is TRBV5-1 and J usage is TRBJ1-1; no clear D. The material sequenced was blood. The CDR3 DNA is TGCGCCAGCAGCCTCCCCAGTCCCACTCAGAAAGCTTTCTTT. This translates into CASSLPSPTQKAFF.